This T cell receptor beta chain was recorded in a study of graft-versus-host responses after intestinal transplantation (dated by TCRdb to 2020 to 2023). The study in broad terms: Recipients received multivisceral, liver-intestinal, or isolated intestinal transplants. Bulk TCR-beta CDR3 sequencing was used to track graft-versus-host and host-versus-graft alloreactive T cell clones in the graft, circulation and bone marrow after intestinal transplantation. Of the roughly 24 intestinal transplant recipients enrolled in the cohort, one of whom was a retransplant, 3 patients without pretransplant specimens were excluded. To identify alloreactive clones, pre-transplant mixed lymphocyte reaction products were sequenced and compared with unstimulated pre-transplant donor and recipient T cells. Every recipient was given anti-thymocyte globulin induction, then maintenance tacrolimus and steroids for roughly 3 years. Rather than being sequenced by the commercial service, samples from three later patients were sequenced in-house on an Illumina MiSeq and processed with MiXCR. A peak of at least 4% donor T cells among recipient peripheral blood mononuclear cells was the definition used for donor T cell macrochimerism. Study-wide conclusions, independent of this receptor: GvH clones were detected in recipient bone marrow, and some appeared earlier in ileal mucosa or blood, consistent with an intestinal mucosal origin. The relatively low number and heterogeneity of intestinal transplant patients limited the conclusions. Patients with donor T cell macrochimerism had high GvH to HvG T cell clonal ratios in their allografts. Early after transplant, declines in HvG clones were associated with peak levels of circulating GvH clones.

CDR1 and CDR2 are drawn from the germline V gene: MNHEY, SVGAGI. The CDR3, from cysteine to phenylalanine, totals 11 residues. This entry keeps only the CDR3 DNA: 33 bases, framed from base 1. Cut back by 2 bases and 4 bases, the V and J ends lie 3 bases apart. In regard to this clone: No much larger clone exists at a distance of one base, and base qualities are not known.

Per the publication, the time point label means: cells obtained before transplantation from donor or recipient. In the mixed lymphocyte reactions, about 200,000 CFSE-labeled pre-transplant responders were plated with about 200,000 irradiated violet-dye-labeled stimulators and cultured for 6 days. Proliferating CD3+CD4+CFSE-low and CD3+CD8+CFSE-low responder cells were FACS-sorted on a BD Influx sorter after the mixed lymphocyte reaction. The method behind the library was the immunoSEQ multiplex PCR assay. For most patients, genomic DNA was isolated with the Qiagen DNeasy Blood and Tissue Kit and sent frozen to Adaptive Biotechnologies for TCR sequencing. Adaptive Biotechnologies carried out high-throughput TCR-beta CDR3 sequencing of genomic DNA for most patients. On the authors' methods: TCR sequencing data were retrieved from Adaptive's ImmunoSEQ software for around 19 patients, whereas a few other patients were processed with MiXCR and VDJtools. CD4 versus CD8 sorting errors were corrected by removing sequences found in both subsets at a frequency ratio below 5:1. CDR3 nucleotide sequences shared by donor and recipient were removed because the origin of these sequences could not be assigned. Alloreactive clones required at least 2-fold expansion over unstimulated cells and minimum CFSE-low frequency of 0.002% (template counts) or 0.001% (read counts). Clones detected in sequenced pre-transplant spleen, lymph node, or MLR CFSE-low populations of the donor or recipient were defined as mappable. The cumulative frequency of alloreactive clones was calculated as a percentage of all sequences, weighted by copy number. As stored in TCRdb, this immuneACCESS dataset retains in-frame rearrangements with V and J assigned. A fraction of the clones does not appear; measured against another copy, unresolved V genes explain less than half of the discrepancy, and the remainder lacks a known reason. V, J and clone size are those of that table, while D and trimming were read from the DNA. The sample yields around 20,000 clones; less than 60% were counted once. Of the sample, 0.7% to 0.9% is held by the ten largest clones.

The origin of this receptor is a human patient who received an intestinal transplant. Sequences were derived from alloreactive CD4+ T cells from a mixed lymphocyte reaction culture, sampled before intestinal transplant. Explained via the paper, the cell subset or site label denotes: CFSE-low proliferating T cells sorted from approximately 6-day pre-transplant mixed lymphocyte reaction (GvH or HvG direction). The sequence is built from TRBV6-5 and TRBJ2-7; too little of a D gene remains to name it. Here is the DNA: TGTGCCAGCAGTTACCTGTACGAGCAGTACTTC. The encoded protein is CASSYLYEQYF.